This T cell receptor beta chain is from a study of a mutant IDH1 vaccine in newly diagnosed glioma (dated by TCRdb to 2020 to 2022). Context from the whole study: Across visits V03 through V10, patients got a total of eight vaccinations, given in weeks 1, 3, 5, 7, 11, 15, 19 and 23. The 32 treated patients were approximately 60% male and roughly 38% female, with a mean age of roughly 42 years. Longitudinal TCRB deep sequencing was performed for roughly 25 treated patients wherever samples were available for exploratory analyses. Before enrollment, most patients had been given radiochemotherapy with temozolomide as standard therapy, while the rest had received either radiotherapy alone or temozolomide alone. Vaccination began 4-6 weeks after radiotherapy alone, or alongside temozolomide cycles in the chemotherapy-containing groups. Six visits were used for peripheral blood collection: V03 (baseline), V05, V07, V10, V12 and V13. Broad study findings and their caveats: PBMC samples for TCRB deep sequencing were selected based on availability. Pseudoprogression appeared unrelated to alterations in the top peripheral T cell clonotypes detected by TCRB sequencing. Vaccine-induced immune responses across multiple MHC alleles were detected in over 80% of patients. It was noted by the authors that analyses of patient blood samples could not be reproduced owing to sample limitations.

Libraries came from the immunoSEQ multiplex PCR assay. Following the manufacturer's protocol, the hsTCRB Kit was used to amplify rearranged TCR beta chain sequences. TCRB libraries were sequenced on an Illumina MiSeq. The original methods were these. The proprietary platform of the kit vendor was used for demultiplexing, trimming and gene mapping. TCRdb limited this immuneACCESS table to in-frame rearrangements with V and J called. A share of clones is missing; checked studies link under half to unresolved V genes, and the rest is unexplained. That table supplies the V and J calls and clone size; D and trimming were determined from the DNA. For this sample the table gives 45,000 to 60,000 clones, of which more than 70% were detected only once. In total, the top ten clones hold around 4.9% of the sample. CDR1 and CDR2 are drawn from the germline V gene (reference sequence): SGHNT, YYREEE. V loses 4 bases, J loses 6 bases, and the germline ends lie 20 bases apart. Including cysteine and phenylalanine, the CDR3 has 15 amino acids. The retained sequence is limited to the CDR3, 45 bases, with the frame set at the first base.

For this clone: There is no known antigen for this receptor. Base qualities are not at hand, and no much larger clone is one base apart.

The meaning of the sample's time point label: week 5, during vaccination. Every vaccine dose consisted of 300 ug of a 20-mer mutant IDH1 peptide in Montanide, administered subcutaneously together with topical imiquimod. The donors had newly diagnosed IDH1-mutant astrocytomas of WHO grade 3 or 4 that showed loss of nuclear ATRX. The samples were drawn from NOA16, a multicentre, single-arm, open-label phase I trial in Germany that tested a mutant IDH1 peptide vaccine in humans for the first time. Genomic DNA for TCRB sequencing was isolated from EDTA blood with the DNeasy Blood and Tissue Kit. This specimen was PBMCs, taken from a glioma patient whose treatment included an IDH1 peptide vaccine. Recombination linked TRBV5-4 to TRBJ2-7, with TRBD2 tentatively as D gene (7 bases match). The TCR comes from a man between 45 and 60 years old with glioma. The DNA is TGTGCCAGCAGCCCCTGGGGCGGGGGCTCGGCCGAGCAGTACTTC. The encoded protein is CASSPWGGGSAEQYF.